A selection of T cell receptor beta chains follows, all from one sample in a study of T cell changes during pregnancy in multiple sclerosis. The repertoire was sequenced with immunoSEQ multiplex PCR; TCRdb's copy has only in-frame clones and lacks some. Among fewer than 65,000 clones listed, just over 90% were seen once. This sample comprised peripheral blood, obtained in the second trimester of pregnancy. These receptors were collected from a female donor with multiple sclerosis, enrolled in a pregnancy study. CDR3s include the opening cysteine and the closing phenylalanine or tryptophan. The order of the fields is D gene, V gene, J gene, CDR3 protein, CDR3 DNA. D genes are given only for firm matches.

>TRBD2|TRBV28|TRBJ2-6
CASSLSGGFVSGANVLTF
TGTGCCAGCAGTTTAAGCGGGGGATTTGTCTCTGGGGCCAACGTCCTGACTTTC
>TRBD1|TRBV5-1|TRBJ1-6
CASSWGDRGRNSPLHF
TGCGCCAGCAGCTGGGGGGACAGGGGTCGAAATTCACCCCTCCACTTT
>.|TRBV27|TRBJ2-1
CASSLERTGYNEQFF
TGTGCCAGCAGTTTAGAGAGGACGGGGTACAATGAGCAGTTCTTC
>TRBD2|TRBV5-5|TRBJ2-7
CASSFDRLAAAYEQYF
TGTGCCAGCAGTTTCGATCGACTAGCGGCGGCCTACGAGCAGTACTTC
>TRBD1|TRBV28|TRBJ2-7
CASILGQGALEQYF
TGTGCCAGCATCTTGGGTCAGGGGGCCCTCGAGCAGTACTTC
>.|TRBV5-4|TRBJ2-5
CASRGRGGLLEETQYF
TGTGCCAGCAGGGGGAGAGGAGGTCTATTGGAAGAGACCCAGTACTTC
>TRBD2|TRBV9|TRBJ2-1
CASSVGGLAGVNEQFF
TGTGCCAGCAGCGTAGGTGGTCTAGCGGGAGTGAATGAGCAGTTCTTC
>TRBD2|TRBV2|TRBJ2-7
CASGPELAGDHEQYF
TGTGCCAGCGGCCCCGAACTAGCGGGAGACCACGAGCAGTACTTC
>TRBD2|TRBV10-3|TRBJ2-5
CAISISGTSGRLETQYF
TGTGCCATCAGTATCTCCGGGACTAGCGGGAGATTAGAGACCCAGTACTTC
>.|TRBV6-6|TRBJ2-7
CASSPIGGSYEQYF
TGTGCCAGCAGTCCTATTGGGGGGTCCTACGAGCAGTACTTC
>.|TRBV5-6|TRBJ2-5
CASSFEETQYF
TGTGCCAGCAGCTTCGAAGAGACCCAGTACTTC
>.|TRBV7-2|TRBJ1-4
CASSLRQPPNEKLFF
TGTGCCAGCAGCTTACGACAGCCGCCTAATGAAAAACTGTTTTTT
>TRBD1|TRBV18|TRBJ1-2
CASSPLDRGTDGYTF
TGTGCCAGCTCACCCTTGGACAGGGGGACTGATGGCTACACCTTC